Shown below are 18 T cell receptor beta chains from a single sample sequenced in a study of cytomegalovirus exposure and HLA in healthy donors. Primers: 60 Vbeta forward and 13 Jbeta reverse. Assay: immunoSEQ multiplex PCR; the TCRdb copy retains only in-frame clones and omits some. The sample lists around 100,000 clones, about 83% occurring once. The material sequenced was PBMCs. These receptors were obtained from a female donor in good health and CMV-seropositive.

This chain's CDR3 is CASSWDSQETQYF. CDR3 coding DNA: TGTGCCAGCAGCTGGGACTCCCAAGAGACCCAGTACTTC. The chain is built from TRBV5-4 and TRBJ2-5, with D possibly being TRBD2 (6 bases). The germline V gene has CDR1 SGHNT and CDR2 YYREEE (reference sequence). Trimming removed 3 bases at V and 1 base at J, with 7 bases between. The CDR3 has 13 residues.

This chain uses TRBV5-8 with TRBJ2-1; D unresolved. The CDR3 length is 17 residues. CDR1 is SGHTS and CDR2 is YDEGEE in the germline V gene. Trimming removed 2 bases from V and 0 bases from J, with 15 bases in between. The DNA of the CDR3 is TGTGCCAGCAGCTTCTTCGCTCGCACTTCCTCCTACAATGAGCAGTTCTTC. Translating gives CASSFFARTSSYNEQFF.

The V and J genes are TRBV7-2 and TRBJ1-2; no firm D call. The CDR3 extends over 13 amino acids. Trimming cost V 0 bases and J 4 bases, with 6 bases left between them. Germline-derived CDR1 and CDR2 are SGHTA and FQGNSA. CDR3 residues: CASSLARVYGYTF. The CDR3 DNA sequence: TGTGCCAGCAGCTTAGCGAGGGTCTATGGCTACACCTTC. The whole variable domain, filled in from reference TRBV7-2 and TRBJ1-2, reads GAGVSQSPSNKVTEKGKDVELRCDPISGHTALYWYRQSLGQGLEFLIYFQGNSAPDKSGLPSDRFSAERTGGSVSTLTIQRTQQEDSAVYLCASSLARVYGYTFGSGTRLTVV.

The rearrangement uses TRBV28 and TRBJ2-7, with D possibly TRBD1 on 6 matching bases. The germline gives CDR1 MDHEN, CDR2 SYDVKM. The CDR3 is 16 amino acids. V lost 5 bases to trimming and J lost 2 bases, with 19 bases between them. The CDR3 DNA reads TGTGCCAGCAGTCCGAGAGTCCGGACAGCGGCCTACGAGCAGTACTTC. Its protein product is CASSPRVRTAAYEQYF.

This clone was observed a single time. This rearrangement joins TRBV15 to TRBJ1-2; D is unclear. Germline-derived CDR1 and CDR2 are LNHNV and YYDKDF (reference sequence). The V end was cut by 4 bases, the J end by 0 bases, with 6 bases between. The CDR3 sequence is 13 residues long. For the CDR3, the DNA is TGTGCCACCAGCAAGATAGCTAACTATGGCTACACCTTC. Its protein product is CATSKIANYGYTF.

The chain recombines TRBV7-9 with TRBJ2-4; 7 bases are shared with TRBD1. This CDR3 is 17 amino acids long. The germline gives CDR1 SEHNR, CDR2 FQNEAQ (reference sequence). V was clipped by 0 bases and J by 0 bases; unmatched bases: 5. The CDR3, as DNA: TGTGCCAGCAGCTTAGCTGGGACAGAACTAGCCAAAAACATTCAGTACTTC. Encoded protein: CASSLAGTELAKNIQYF.

In regard to this clone: At one of its ends the junction is not consistent with the germline gene, which may arise from a read error. The chain employs TRBV29-1 and TRBJ2-3; D might be TRBD2 (5 bases). The CDR3 sequence is 14 residues long. Germline-derived CDR1 and CDR2 are SQVTM and ANQGSEA. The CDR3 DNA reads TGCAGCGTTCAAGAAGACTCTATGTCAAGTAGCGTAACTTTT. This translates into CSVQEDSMSSSVTF.

This chain connects TRBV28 to TRBJ1-5; 9 bases align to TRBD1. Germline loops: CDR1 MDHEN, CDR2 SYDVKM. V shed 3 bases, J shed 4 bases, and the junction held 4 bases outside the gene matches. There are 15 residues in the CDR3. The CDR3 here is CASSLGDRVNQPQHF. In DNA form, the CDR3 reads TGTGCCAGCAGTTTGGGGGACAGGGTTAATCAGCCCCAGCATTTT.

This chain joins TRBV10-3 and TRBJ2-5, with 9 positions matching TRBD1. The J call is doubtful: the DNA matches TRBJ2-7 better. This CDR3 has 14 amino acids. Germline V gene data show CDR1 as ENHRY and CDR2 as SYGVKD. The CDR3 DNA is TGTGCCATCAGTGAGACAGGGGGCTTCAACGAGCAGTACTTC. It encodes CAISETGGFNEQYF.

This clone was seen a few times. The gene calls are TRBV7-9 and TRBJ2-3, with D tentatively TRBD1 (6 bases). CDR3 size: 15 residues. Germline V gene lookup returns CDR1 SEHNR and CDR2 FQNEAQ (reference sequence). Trimming left V 1 base short and J 5 bases short, with 13 bases between. The CDR3 DNA follows: TGTGCCAGCAGCTTAGAGGCTGGGGGACAAGATACGCAGTATTTT. Amino acid sequence: CASSLEAGGQDTQYF.

This chain joins TRBV2 and TRBJ1-3, with TRBD1 as a possible D gene (5 bases). CDR1 and CDR2 (germline): SNHLY, FYNNEI. CDR3 length: 13 residues. The V and J ends lost 3 bases and 7 bases respectively, with 10 bases between them. The CDR3 nucleotides are TGTGCCAGCAGTGAGTGGGGCTTGAACACCATATATTTT. Its protein product is CASSEWGLNTIYF. The full variable domain, in which reference TRBV2 and TRBJ1-3 provide the parts outside the CDR3, is EPEVTQTPSHQVTQMGQEVILRCVPISNHLYFYWYRQILGQKVEFLVSFYNNEISEKSEIFDDQFSVERPDGSNFTLKIRSTKLEDSAMYFCASSEWGLNTIYFGEGSWLTVV.

The gene calls are TRBV25-1 and TRBJ1-2; 7 positions match TRBD1. The CDR3 consists of 14 residues. After removal of 8 bases from V and 5 bases from J, the junction contained 11 bases not matched to a gene. CDR1 and CDR2 from the germline V gene are MGHDK and SYGVNS. The CDR3 coding sequence is TGTGCCAGCGCGCCACGACAGGGCAAATATGGCTACACCTTC. Protein product: CASAPRQGKYGYTF.

The chain employs TRBV7-8 and TRBJ1-1; D is possibly TRBD1 (5 bases). The germline gives CDR1 SGHVS, CDR2 FQNEAQ. Trimming shortened V by 2 bases and J by 1 base, and 8 bases separated the two germline ends. This CDR3 spans 14 amino acids. The CDR3 loop reads CASSLTGPNTEAFF. The CDR3, as DNA: TGTGCCAGCAGCTTAACAGGACCGAACACTGAAGCTTTCTTT.

This chain links TRBV18 with TRBJ1-1, with D uncertain. The V gene's germline CDR1 is KGHSH and CDR2 LQKENI. V shed 3 bases and J shed 2 bases, with 7 bases lying between them. This CDR3 contains 13 residues. The CDR3 DNA is TGTGCCAGCTCACCGACACTTAACACTGAAGCTTTCTTT. This sequence encodes CASSPTLNTEAFF.

There are a few counts of this clone. The rearrangement links TRBV25-1 to TRBJ1-2; 10 bases are a match to TRBD1. V was clipped by 1 base and J by 6 bases; unmatched bases: 5. Germline V gene sequence: CDR1 MGHDK, CDR2 SYGVNS. The CDR3 sequence is 15 residues long. DNA of the CDR3: TGTGCCAGCAGTGAATGGGGACAGGGGAAAGATGGCTACACCTTC. This encodes CASSEWGQGKDGYTF.

This chain uses TRBV2 with TRBJ2-4; 11 nucleotides align to TRBD2. Trimming cost V 7 bases and J 4 bases; bases outside gene matches: 6. The CDR3 length is 15 residues. Germline V gene data show CDR1 as SNHLY and CDR2 as FYNNEI. The CDR3 region has the DNA TGTGCCAGCAACGTGCTAGCGGGGGGTAAAAACATTCAGTACTTC. Translating it yields CASNVLAGGKNIQYF.

This clone was counted a single time. It is unclear where the CDR3 begins or ends on the DNA, so no DNA is shown, and the CDR3 is as TCRdb lists it. The gene calls are TRBV27 and TRBJ1-3. The CDR3 has 14 residues if both end residues are counted. The germline V gene has CDR1 MNHEY and CDR2 SMNVEV (reference sequence). CDR3 sequence reads: CASSSSGLGNTIYF.

V is TRBV28 and J is TRBJ1-5; D is perhaps TRBD1 (6 bases). The V and J ends lost 8 bases and 6 bases respectively, with 14 bases between them. The germline V gene encodes CDR1 MDHEN and CDR2 SYDVKM. CDR3 length: 13 residues. This CDR3 is CASRTGRGQPQHF. The DNA for the CDR3 is TGTGCCAGCCGCACCGGCAGGGGTCAGCCCCAGCATTTT. The entire variable domain, with the rest obtained from reference TRBV28 and TRBJ1-5, is as follows: DVKVTQSSRYLVKRTGEKVFLECVQDMDHENMFWYRQDPGLGLRLIYFSYDVKMKEKGDIPEGYSVSREKKERFSLILESASTNQTSMYLCASRTGRGQPQHFGDGTRLSIL.